This T cell receptor (beta chain) was captured by sequencing in a study of human T cells and chemical hapten exposure. Study results and caveats: TCRs at high frequency, those above 1 in 1000, did not change with DPC sensitization.

For the library, individual cDNA molecules each received unique molecular identifiers. Original data processing: Samples held a median of around 96,000 TCRs, range about 20,000–700,000. TCRdb re-derived calls from the RACE reads in MiXCR, one entry per CDR3 protein. For this entry, the V and J calls and clone size follow TCRdb and not the study's own pipeline. The data show about 73,000 distinct CDR3 sequences, 7.5% to 9.5% seen once. Time point given: patch test 2, 6 weeks after DPC sensitization. The treatment here: therapeutic diphenylcyclopropenone sensitization with weekly scalp DPC. Investigators collected blood before applying each patch test. The CDR3 contains 13 residues. The germline CDR1 and CDR2 sequences are MDHEN and SYDVKM. Trimming pared 6 bases from V and 1 base from J, leaving 9 bases between. This clonotype was seen a handful of times. Its matching antigen is unknown.

This rearrangement joins TRBV28 to TRBJ1-1; no clear D gene. Material: whole blood, obtained in connection with sensitization to the hapten diphenylcyclopropenone (DPC). This TCR came from a woman between 50 and 59 years old with alopecia areata. Some clones in this sample may be carry-over from other donors' samples. The CDR3 sequence is CASRTIPNTEAFF. The CDR3 coding sequence is TGTGCCAGCAGGACAATCCCGAACACTGAAGCTTTCTTT.